This TCR beta chain emerged from a study of cytomegalovirus exposure and HLA in healthy donors. Study-wide findings and caveats: 164 TCR beta chains were listed as cytomegalovirus-associated. It was reported that the classifier diagnosed cytomegalovirus status with high specificity and sensitivity in both the original and validation cohorts.

The V end was cut by 0 bases, the J end by 2 bases, with 9 bases between. Germline CDR1 and CDR2: SGDLS and YYNGEE. The CDR3 has 14 amino acids. Amplification used 60 Vbeta primers and 13 Jbeta primers. Produced via immunoSEQ multiplex PCR; TCRdb's table is partial and in-frame only. Of over 65,000 clones listed, around 75% are singletons. Remarks on this clone: What it binds is unknown.

Material: PBMCs. The TCR was taken from a man aged 35 to 55 in good health and CMV-seronegative. J is TRBJ2-7 and V is TRBV9, with a possible D match to TRBD1 (6 bases). The DNA of the CDR3 is TGTGCCAGCAGCGTAGGGACAGAACCCTACGAGCAGTACTTC. Protein sequence: CASSVGTEPYEQYF. Full variable domain (outside the CDR3, taken from reference TRBV9 and TRBJ2-7): DSGVTQTPKHLITATGQRVTLRCSPRSGDLSVYWYQQSLDQGLQFLIQYYNGEERAKGNILERFSAQQFPDLHSELNLSSLELGDSALYFCASSVGTEPYEQYFGPGTRLTVT.